The source of this T cell receptor beta chain is a study of OX40 agonist ivuxolimab in advanced cancers. This CDR3 is built from 14 residues. Trimming stripped 0 bases from V and 8 bases from J, with 11 bases between. Germline-derived CDR1 and CDR2 are SGDLS and YYNGEE. The table came from immunoSEQ multiplex PCR; TCRdb's copy has only in-frame clones and leaves some out. The sample consists of tens of thousands of clones, 75% to 90% of them appearing once. Sequenced here: CD4+ or CD8+ T cells sorted from blood, sampled in a trial of the OX40 agonist ivuxolimab. This receptor was obtained from an adult with an advanced solid tumor such as melanoma, head and neck, liver or kidney cancer. The chain uses TRBV9 and TRBJ2-2; D unresolved. DNA for the CDR3: TGTGCCAGCAGCGTAGGGGCAAGGGTGGGGGAGCTGTTTTTT. Translating gives CASSVGARVGELFF.